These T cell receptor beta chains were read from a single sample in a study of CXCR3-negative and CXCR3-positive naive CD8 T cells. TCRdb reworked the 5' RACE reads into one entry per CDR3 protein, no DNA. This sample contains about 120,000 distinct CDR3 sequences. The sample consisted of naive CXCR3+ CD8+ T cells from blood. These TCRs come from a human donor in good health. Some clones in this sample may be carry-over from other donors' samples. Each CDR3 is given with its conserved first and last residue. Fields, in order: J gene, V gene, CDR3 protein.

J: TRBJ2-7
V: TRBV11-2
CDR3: CASRPRIRDRFYEQYF

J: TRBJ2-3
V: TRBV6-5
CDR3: CASSYSKGTDTQYF

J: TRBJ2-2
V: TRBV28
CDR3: CASSFLGLAGATGELFF

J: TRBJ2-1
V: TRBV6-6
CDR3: CASSLMSRTGTYNEQFF

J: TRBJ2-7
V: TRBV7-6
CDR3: CASSPTLGYEQYF

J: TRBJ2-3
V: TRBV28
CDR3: CASSLGGEYTDTQYF

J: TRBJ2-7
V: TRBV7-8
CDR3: CASSPMQGADEQYF

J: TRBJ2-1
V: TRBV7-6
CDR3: CASSLDATSGSRNEQFF

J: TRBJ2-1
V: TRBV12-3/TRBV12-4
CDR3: CASSLLALNYNEQFF

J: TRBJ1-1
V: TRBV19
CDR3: CASSIGTGFSFEAFF

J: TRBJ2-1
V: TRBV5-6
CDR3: CASSSSPSSYNEQFF

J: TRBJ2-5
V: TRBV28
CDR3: CASSLTGKTQYF

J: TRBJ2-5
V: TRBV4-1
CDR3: CASSHHPDRVQETQYF

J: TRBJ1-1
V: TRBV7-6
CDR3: CASSLDFQKPQNTEAFF

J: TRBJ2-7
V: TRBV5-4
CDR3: CASSLASLAPDGTYEQYF

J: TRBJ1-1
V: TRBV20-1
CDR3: CSALDRENTEAFF

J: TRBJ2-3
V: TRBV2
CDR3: CASSDGETSTDTQYF

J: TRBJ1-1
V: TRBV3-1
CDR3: CASSQVLGLNTEAFF

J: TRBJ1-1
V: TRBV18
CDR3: CASSPIGPNTEAFF

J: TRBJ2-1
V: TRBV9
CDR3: CASSAGKLPRNNEQFF

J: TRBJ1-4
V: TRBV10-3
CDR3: CAISQTSSYEKLFF

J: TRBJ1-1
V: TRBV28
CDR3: CASSFWRGTEAFF

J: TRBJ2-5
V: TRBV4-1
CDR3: CASSQAYPGQGEEETQYF

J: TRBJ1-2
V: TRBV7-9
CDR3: CASSLGQTHGYTF

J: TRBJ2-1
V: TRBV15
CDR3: CATSRETTVGWEQFF

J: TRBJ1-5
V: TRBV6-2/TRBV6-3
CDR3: CASSSETGTYSNQPQHF

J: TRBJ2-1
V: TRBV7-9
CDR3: CASSTTGILTYNEQFF

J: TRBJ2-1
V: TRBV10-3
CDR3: CAISMTSGSGNEQFF

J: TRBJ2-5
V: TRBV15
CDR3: CATSRDAVRGETQYF

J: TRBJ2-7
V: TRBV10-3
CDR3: CAISESRLHTYYEQYF

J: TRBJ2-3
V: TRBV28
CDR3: CASSTYWTSGGYRSTDTQYF

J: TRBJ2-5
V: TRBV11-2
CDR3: CASSFKRDYQETQYF

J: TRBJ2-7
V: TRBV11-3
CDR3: CASSSPGRRRYEQYF

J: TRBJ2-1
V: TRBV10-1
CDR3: CASSITSFDEQFF

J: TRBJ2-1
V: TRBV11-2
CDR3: CASSHSGTSGTVRESYNEQFF

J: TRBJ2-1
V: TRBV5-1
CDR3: CASSPGQGGNNEQFF

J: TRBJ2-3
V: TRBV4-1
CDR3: CASSHGVSGSTDTQYF

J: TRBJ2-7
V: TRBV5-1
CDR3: CASRIRQGLNEQYF

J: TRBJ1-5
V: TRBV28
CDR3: CASTWTSRAFNQPQHF

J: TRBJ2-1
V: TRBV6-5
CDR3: CASSYSSRVQGSYNEQFF

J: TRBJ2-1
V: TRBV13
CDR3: CASSSRDYSNEQFF

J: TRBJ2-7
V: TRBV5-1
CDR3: CASSNHRDGQYF

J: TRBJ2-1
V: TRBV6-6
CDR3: CATPGVGSYNEQFF

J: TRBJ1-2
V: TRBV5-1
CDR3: CASSWAGPADYTF

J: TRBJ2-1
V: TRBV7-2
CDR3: CASKILGLAGYNEQFF

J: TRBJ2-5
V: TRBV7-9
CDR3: CASSFPRTGQETQYF